The present T cell receptor (beta chain) was sequenced within a study of neoadjuvant anti-PD-1 for oral cavity cancer. As for the study in general: Patients without progression got a fourth dose around day 43.

This clone was detected a few times. The V end lost 4 bases, the J end lost 4 bases, and 13 bases lay between the germline ends. CDR1 SNHLY and CDR2 FYNNEI come from the germline V gene. CDR3 length: 14 amino acids. The data were produced by immunoSEQ multiplex PCR, yet TCRdb's version contains in-frame clones alone and is incomplete. This sample has under 15,000 clones, with approximately 74% found just once. Indicated time point: after neoadjuvant nivolumab, at surgical resection. Patients were newly diagnosed with stage II-IVA oral cavity squamous cell carcinoma without prior systemic or radiation treatment. The patients had HPV-negative, locally advanced oral cavity squamous cell carcinoma. Analysis of PBMCs was direct, with no culture step.

The chain employs TRBV2 and TRBJ1-1; D possibly corresponds to TRBD1 (6 bases). The source of this sequence is a person aged 40 to 85 with oral cavity squamous cell carcinoma. Source: PBMCs, taken after nivolumab (anti-PD-1) treatment. CDR3 sequence reads: CASSAEGEGTEAFF. CDR3 DNA: TGTGCCAGCAGTGCGGAGGGGGAGGGCACTGAAGCTTTCTTT.